Listed here are 2 T cell receptor beta chains from one sample, sequenced in a study of molecular identifiers for immune sequencing clone quantification. TCRdb processed the PCR reads anew with MiXCR; each CDR3 protein has one entry. The table includes around 480,000 distinct CDR3 sequences, around 23% detected once. Sequencing was done on a sample of naive CD8+ T cells from blood, with Jurkat cell RNA spiked in. Stated subset: FACS-sorted CD8+CD4-CCR7+CD45RA+ naive T cells. The receptors here all came from a human donor in good health. Some libraries in this study had Jurkat cell RNA spiked in.

Regarding this clonotype: A much larger clonotype is one base distant, so this may be a read error. The chain recombines TRBV25-1 with TRBJ2-7, with 8 bases that match TRBD2. Germline V lookup: CDR1 MGHDK, CDR2 SYGVNS. The CDR3 has 13 residues. Trimming removed 4 bases from V and 6 bases from J; junction bases left unmatched: 5. The CDR3 sequence is CASSAGGTIEQYF. The CDR3 region has the DNA TGTGCCAGCAGTGCGGGAGGGACGATCGAGCAGTACTTC.

The J gene is TRBJ1-1, the V gene TRBV7-9; 9 bases match TRBD1. CDR3 length equals 18 residues. Germline-derived CDR1 and CDR2 are SEHNR and FQNEAQ (reference sequence). J gave up 0 bases and V 5 bases, and 13 bases lay outside the gene matches. The CDR3 DNA is TGTGCCAGCAGCATACGTGACTCGGGGGACAGGGTGAACACTGAAGCTTTCTTT. Its protein product is CASSIRDSGDRVNTEAFF.